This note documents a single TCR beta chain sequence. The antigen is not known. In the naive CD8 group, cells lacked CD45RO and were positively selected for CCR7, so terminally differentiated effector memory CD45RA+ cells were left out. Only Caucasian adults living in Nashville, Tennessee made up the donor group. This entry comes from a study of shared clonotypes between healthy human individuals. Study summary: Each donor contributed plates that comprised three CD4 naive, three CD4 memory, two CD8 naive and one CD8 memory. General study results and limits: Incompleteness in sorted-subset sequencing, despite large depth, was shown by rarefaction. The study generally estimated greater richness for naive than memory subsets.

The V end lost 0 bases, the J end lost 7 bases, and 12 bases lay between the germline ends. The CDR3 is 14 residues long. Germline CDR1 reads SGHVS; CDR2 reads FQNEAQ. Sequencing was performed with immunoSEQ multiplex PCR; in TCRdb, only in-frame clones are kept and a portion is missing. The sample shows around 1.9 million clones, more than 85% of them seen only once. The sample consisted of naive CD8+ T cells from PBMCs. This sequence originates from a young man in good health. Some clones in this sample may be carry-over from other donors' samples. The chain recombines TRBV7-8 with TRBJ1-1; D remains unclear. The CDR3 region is CASSLAREGDEAFF. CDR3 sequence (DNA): TGTGCCAGCAGCTTAGCGAGAGAGGGAGATGAAGCTTTCTTT.